These 7 T cell receptor beta chains were all obtained from the same sample, sequenced in a study of post-analysis software for immune sequencing data. Points from the study as a whole: Compared with controls, patients had more of about 5 TRBV segments, including TRBV5-6, TRBV5-1 and TRBV20-1.

No cognate antigen is known for these TCRs. Included in the TCR beta cDNA libraries were unique molecular identifiers. TCRdb processed the PCR reads anew with MiXCR; each CDR3 protein has one entry. The data show more than 500,000 distinct CDR3 sequences, around 34% seen once. The source material was blood. The receptors shown here come from a girl aged 2 to 17 with multiple sclerosis.

As to this clonotype: This clone may be a read error of a much larger clone one base away. The chain recombines TRBV10-3 with TRBJ2-7, with 10 bases fitting TRBD2. CDR3 length: 15 amino acids. Unmatched junction bases numbered 12, after V lost 6 bases and J lost 7 bases. Germline loops: CDR1 ENHRY, CDR2 SYGVKD. The CDR3 protein is CAIRRTSGTYNEQYF. The CDR3 nucleotides read TGTGCCATCAGGAGGACTAGCGGCACCTACAATGAGCAGTACTTC.

This chain links TRBV7-9 with TRBJ2-1; 11 nucleotides line up with TRBD2. Trimming took 7 bases from V and 7 from J; bases not matched to a gene: 9. The CDR3 covers 15 residues. CDR1 and CDR2 (germline): SEHNR, FQNEAQ (reference sequence). The CDR3 sequence is CASIVAGGPVNEQFF. The CDR3 DNA is TGTGCCAGCATAGTAGCGGGGGGGCCGGTTAATGAGCAGTTCTTC.

The V gene is TRBV7-2, the J gene TRBJ2-7, with TRBD2 matching over 12 bases. The CDR3 has 15 residues. After removal of 3 bases from V and 4 bases from J, the junction contained 4 bases not matched to a gene. Germline CDR1 and CDR2: SGHTA and FQGNSA. The CDR3 coding sequence is TGTGCCAGCAGCTTTCTAGCGGGGGGGGTATACGAGCAGTACTTC. Translated, it gives CASSFLAGGVYEQYF. Full variable domain (remainder filled in from reference TRBV7-2 and TRBJ2-7): GAGVSQSPSNKVTEKGKDVELRCDPISGHTALYWYRQSLGQGLEFLIYFQGNSAPDKSGLPSDRFSAERTGGSVSTLTIQRTQQEDSAVYLCASSFLAGGVYEQYFGPGTRLTVT.

The rearrangement joins TRBV4-1 to TRBJ2-1, with 12 positions matching TRBD2. This CDR3 comprises 16 residues. The germline gives CDR1 MGHRA, CDR2 YSYEKL. V trimming: 3 bases; J trimming: 5 bases; junction bases outside the gene matches: 5. In DNA form, the CDR3 reads TGCGCCAGCAGCCACGTCGGACTAGCGGGAAACAATGAGCAGTTCTTC. It is translated as CASSHVGLAGNNEQFF.

The rearrangement joins TRBV15 to TRBJ2-7; 9 bases are a match to TRBD1. CDR1 is LNHNV and CDR2 is YYDKDF in the germline V gene (reference sequence). V gave up 0 bases and J gave up 0 bases; unmatched junction bases: 6. The CDR3 consists of 17 residues. The CDR3 protein is CATSRDSGQGSSYEQYF. For the CDR3, the DNA is TGTGCCACCAGCAGAGATTCAGGACAGGGGTCCTCCTACGAGCAGTACTTC.

Many counts were recorded for this clonotype. J is TRBJ2-5 and V is TRBV7-2; 11 bases are a match to TRBD2. The ends lost 0 bases at V and 5 bases at J; junction bases unmatched: 5. CDR3 length: 16 residues. CDR1 and CDR2 (germline): SGHTA, FQGNSA. The CDR3 sequence: CASSLAGTSGGETQYF. CDR3 coding DNA: TGTGCCAGCAGCTTAGCCGGGACTAGCGGCGGGGAGACCCAGTACTTC.

This clonotype was counted only a few times. The chain combines TRBV7-9 with TRBJ1-1; D call uncertain. Germline V gene sequence: CDR1 SEHNR, CDR2 FQNEAQ (reference sequence). The CDR3 is 13 amino acids. V dropped 1 base and J dropped 7 bases, with 10 bases sitting between them. Written as DNA, the CDR3 is TGTGCCAGCAGCTTAGATGCCAGCGGTGAAGCTTTCTTT. It codes for CASSLDASGEAFF.